The clone carrying this TCR beta chain was picked up one time. The data originate from a study of cytomegalovirus exposure and HLA in healthy donors. For the study at large: A later analysis reported the same platform for the roughly 110 validation repertoires and the roughly 700 first-cohort repertoires.

TCRdb's copy holds only in-frame clones and misses some; the assay was immunoSEQ multiplex PCR. This sample yields about 130,000 clones, of which roughly 87% are seen a single time; less than 1.5% belongs to the top ten. Sample: PBMCs. The receptor comes from a woman under 30 in good health and CMV-seronegative.

DNA of the CDR3: TGTGCCAGCAGGATTCGTTGGTCGGACACTGAAGCTTTCTTT. It encodes CASRIRWSDTEAFF. The chain links TRBV6-5 to TRBJ1-1; no clear D. The CDR3 is made up of 14 amino acids. The ends were cut back, 6 bases at V and 3 bases at J, with 14 bases in the middle. CDR1 and CDR2 from the germline V gene are MNHEY and SVGAGI.